This T cell receptor (beta chain) was sequenced in a study of Graves' ophthalmopathy and Graves' hyperthyroidism. Study overall: Hyperthyroidism is called stable when no ophthalmopathy develops within 18 months of follow-up.

CDR1 and CDR2 (germline): KGHDR, SFDVKD. Trimming pared 7 bases from V and 9 bases from J, leaving 16 bases between. The CDR3 sequence is 13 residues long. Amplification of the TCR beta CDR3 regions used RNA transcripts (as template). An initial RT-PCR round employing HTBI primers preceded a second-round multiplex PCR. TCRdb reanalysed the multiplex PCR reads using MiXCR and keeps one entry per CDR3 protein. This sample carries over a million distinct CDR3 sequences, about two fifths of them seen once, and the ten largest clones take 11%. Included hyperthyroidism patients were aged 18 to 65 and newly diagnosed (under 2 months' duration).

This sequence joins TRBV24-1 and TRBJ2-3; D remains unclear. The sequencing input was peripheral blood or thyroid tissue (not recorded which). This TCR was recovered from an adult man with Graves' hyperthyroidism. The CDR3 nucleotides read TGTGCCACCAGCTCCGGACCTAGTAAGACGCAGTATTTT. It specifies CATSSGPSKTQYF.